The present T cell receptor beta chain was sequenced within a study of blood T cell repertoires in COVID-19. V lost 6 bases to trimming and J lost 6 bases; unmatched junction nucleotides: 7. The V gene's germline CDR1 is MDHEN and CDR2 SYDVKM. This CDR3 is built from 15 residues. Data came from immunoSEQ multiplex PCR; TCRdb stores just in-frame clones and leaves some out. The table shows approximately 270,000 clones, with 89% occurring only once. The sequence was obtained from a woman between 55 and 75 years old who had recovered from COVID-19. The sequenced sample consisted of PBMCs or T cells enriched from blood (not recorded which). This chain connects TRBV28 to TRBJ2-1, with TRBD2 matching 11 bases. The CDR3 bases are TGTGCCAGCAGGAAACTAGCGGGAGAGATCAATGAGCAGTTCTTC. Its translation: CASRKLAGEINEQFF.